Following are 18 T cell receptor beta chains from one sample sequenced in a study of blood T cell repertoires in COVID-19. Using immunoSEQ multiplex PCR, the repertoire was profiled, and TCRdb retains in-frame clones only, with some absent. The data hold approximately 170,000 clones, with approximately 81% observed a single time. What was sequenced was peripheral blood. These receptors all stem from a woman older than 75 with active or convalescent COVID-19.

V is TRBV2 and J is TRBJ1-5; TRBD1 aligns across 8 bases. Germline V CDR1 and CDR2: SNHLY, FYNNEI. The CDR3 consists of 14 residues. The trim removed 7 bases at V and 3 bases at J, leaving 5 bases unmatched. The CDR3 DNA follows: TGTGCCAGCAACACAGGGGGTAACAATCAGCCCCAGCATTTT. Residues: CASNTGGNNQPQHF.

This chain joins TRBV5-1 and TRBJ1-3, with 7 bases lining up with TRBD1. Germline lookup yields CDR1 SGHRS and CDR2 YFSETQ. Trimming removed 2 bases from V and 0 bases from J; junction bases left unmatched: 8. The CDR3 covers 17 residues. The CDR3 here is CASSFEGQSYSGNTIYF. CDR3 in DNA: TGCGCCAGCAGCTTTGAGGGACAGTCCTACTCTGGAAACACCATATATTTT.

A few counts support this clone. The chain uses TRBV30 and TRBJ1-2; a weak D match, TRBD1 (5 bases). Germline V gives CDR1 GTSNPN, CDR2 SVGIG (reference sequence). V shed 2 bases and J shed 7 bases, with 11 bases lying between them. The CDR3 runs to 12 residues. CDR3 DNA: TGTGCCTGGAGTATTTTAGGGGCTGGCTACACCTTC. This sequence encodes CAWSILGAGYTF.

The chain couples TRBV5-1 to TRBJ2-5, with D perhaps TRBD2 (6 bases). This CDR3 comprises 14 residues. Germline lookup yields CDR1 SGHRS and CDR2 YFSETQ. Trimming took 6 bases from V and 5 from J, leaving 17 bases between them. The CDR3 region is CASTRPEGRETQYF. CDR3 coding DNA: TGCGCCAGCACGCGGCCGGAAGGGAGGGAGACCCAGTACTTC.

This chain links TRBV7-2 with TRBJ2-2; D ambiguous. Germline-derived CDR1 and CDR2 are SGHTA and FQGNSA. V was cut by 5 bases and J by 2 bases, with 6 bases left in between. This CDR3 has 13 residues. The CDR3: CASSAKNTGELFF. Written as DNA, the CDR3 is TGTGCCAGCAGCGCTAAAAACACCGGGGAGCTGTTTTTT. Full variable domain (rest looked up from reference TRBV7-2 and TRBJ2-2): GAGVSQSPSNKVTEKGKDVELRCDPISGHTALYWYRQSLGQGLEFLIYFQGNSAPDKSGLPSDRFSAERTGGSVSTLTIQRTQQEDSAVYLCASSAKNTGELFFGEGSRLTVL.

This chain connects TRBV5-1 to TRBJ1-1, with TRBD1 matching 9 bases. The CDR3 totals 15 residues. CDR1 is SGHRS, CDR2 YFSETQ, per germline. J gave up 4 bases and V 4 bases, and 8 bases lay outside the gene matches. The CDR3 here is CASSRGDRVATEAFF. The CDR3 coding sequence is TGCGCCAGCAGCAGGGGGGACAGGGTGGCCACTGAAGCTTTCTTT.

V gene TRBV5-6 combines with J gene TRBJ2-5; 9 bases fit TRBD2. V lost 0 bases, J lost 5 bases, and 5 bases stayed unmatched. The CDR3 is made up of 15 amino acids. Germline V lookup: CDR1 SGHDT, CDR2 YYEEEE. In nucleotides, the CDR3 is TGTGCCAGCAGCTTGGGCGGGAGGGCCTATGAGACCCAGTACTTC. Amino acid sequence: CASSLGGRAYETQYF.

This sequence joins TRBV9 and TRBJ2-5; a possible D gene is TRBD2 (6 bases). CDR3 length equals 15 residues. Germline V gene lookup returns CDR1 SGDLS and CDR2 YYNGEE. V was clipped by 6 bases and J by 1 base, with 16 bases between them. This chain's CDR3 is CASNYGGQPQETQYF. In DNA form, the CDR3 reads TGTGCCAGCAACTACGGAGGGCAGCCCCAAGAGACCCAGTACTTC.

This chain connects TRBV2 to TRBJ1-1, with 9 bases matching TRBD1. The CDR3 contains 13 residues. The J segment lost 4 bases and the V segment lost 4 bases, leaving 1 base of the junction unmatched. Germline CDR1 is SNHLY and CDR2 is FYNNEI. The CDR3 here is CASSGDRATEAFF. The CDR3 DNA reads TGTGCCAGCAGTGGGGACAGGGCCACTGAAGCTTTCTTT.

The rearrangement joins TRBV19 to TRBJ1-1; perhaps TRBD1 as D (6 bases). The V end was cut by 7 bases, the J end by 7 bases, with 13 bases between. Germline CDR1 and CDR2: LNHDA and SQIVND (reference sequence). CDR3 length: 12 residues. The CDR3 spells CASIGGAGEAFF. CDR3 sequence (DNA): TGTGCCAGTATTGGGGGGGCTGGTGAAGCTTTCTTT.

The genes are TRBV5-5 and TRBJ2-3, with 8 bases fitting TRBD1. CDR1 and CDR2 from the germline V gene are SGHKS and YYEKEE (reference sequence). The CDR3 contains 14 residues. Germline trimming cut 1 base from V and 3 bases from J; bases unmatched to any gene: 1. As DNA, the CDR3 is TGTGCCAGCAGCTTGTACAGGGGGACAGATACGCAGTATTTT. Residues: CASSLYRGTDTQYF.

This clone was seen only once. The chain combines TRBV6-5 with TRBJ2-2; weak D call: TRBD2 (5 bases). V lost 0 bases and J 3 bases, leaving 8 bases between the germline ends. Germline assignment: CDR1 MNHEY and CDR2 SVGAGI. The CDR3 loop spans 15 amino acids. The CDR3 loop reads CASSYSRDYTGELFF. The CDR3 DNA sequence: TGTGCCAGCAGTTACTCCCGGGATTACACCGGGGAGCTGTTTTTT.

This chain links TRBV29-1 with TRBJ1-2; D is possibly TRBD1 (5 bases). Germline CDR1 SQVTM, CDR2 ANQGSEA. This CDR3 has 11 residues. V was cut by 4 bases and J by 6 bases, with 9 bases left in between. The CDR3 DNA is TGCAGCGTTGTTCAGGGCGATGGCTACACCTTC. Its translation: CSVVQGDGYTF. The variable domain in full, completed from reference TRBV29-1 and TRBJ1-2, reads SAVISQKPSRDICQRGTSLTIQCQVDSQVTMMFWYRQQPGQSLTLIATANQGSEATYESGFVIDKFPISRPNLTFSTLTVSNMSPEDSSIYLCSVVQGDGYTFGSGTRLTVV.

The chain combines TRBV28 with TRBJ1-1; D possibly corresponds to TRBD1 (6 bases). Deletions cut 8 bases from V and 2 bases from J, with 15 bases between. CDR3 length: 14 residues. CDR1 is MDHEN, CDR2 SYDVKM, per germline. The CDR3 DNA is TGTGCCAGCCGATCCAGGGGCGGAAACACTGAAGCTTTCTTT. Its protein product is CASRSRGGNTEAFF. Complete variable domain (other parts from reference TRBV28 and TRBJ1-1): DVKVTQSSRYLVKRTGEKVFLECVQDMDHENMFWYRQDPGLGLRLIYFSYDVKMKEKGDIPEGYSVSREKKERFSLILESASTNQTSMYLCASRSRGGNTEAFFGQGTRLTVV.

The rearrangement links TRBV12-3 or TRBV12-4 to TRBJ1-1; D might be TRBD1 (5 bases). This CDR3 region has 13 residues. The V end lost 10 bases, the J end lost 0 bases, and 12 bases lay between the germline ends. CDR3 DNA sequence: TGTGCCACCTGTCGGGGGATGAACACTGAAGCTTTCTTT. Its protein product is CATCRGMNTEAFF.

The chain has TRBV15 and TRBJ1-4, with a tentative D call TRBD1 (5 bases). The V and J ends lost 0 bases and 0 bases respectively, with 14 bases between them. The CDR3 consists of 18 residues. Germline V gene lookup returns CDR1 LNHNV and CDR2 YYDKDF (reference sequence). The CDR3 is CATSRDRSRAATNEKLFF. For the CDR3, the DNA is TGTGCCACCAGCAGAGATAGAAGCAGGGCGGCAACTAATGAAAAACTGTTTTTT.

The V and J genes are TRBV5-1 and TRBJ2-7; D is perhaps TRBD1 (6 bases). The CDR3 runs to 16 residues. V was trimmed by 5 bases and J by 5 bases, leaving 23 bases between them. Germline CDR1 reads SGHRS; CDR2 reads YFSETQ. The CDR3, as DNA: TGCGCCAGCAGTCATTTTGAGGGGGACCTGAGGGACGAGCAGTACTTC. This translates into CASSHFEGDLRDEQYF.

Of note for this clone: Compared with germline, one end of the junction differs, possibly owing to a read error. CDR3 region: CASSLGTDYGYTF. CDR3 nucleotides: TGTGCCAGCAGCTTAGGGACCGACTATGGCTACACCTTT. The J gene is TRBJ1-2, the V gene TRBV7-9, with unresolved D. Per the germline V gene, CDR1 is SEHNR and CDR2 is FQNEAQ (reference sequence). The CDR3 totals 13 residues. The whole variable domain, remainder taken from reference TRBV7-9 and TRBJ1-2, is DTGVSQNPRHKITKRGQNVTFRCDPISEHNRLYWYRQTLGQGPEFLTYFQNEAQLEKSRLLSDRFSAERPKGSFSTLEIQRTEQGDSAMYLCASSLGTDYGYTFGSGTRLTVV.